The 15 T cell receptor beta chains in this list originate from one sample, sequenced in a study of blood T cell repertoires in COVID-19. The table came from immunoSEQ multiplex PCR; TCRdb's copy has only in-frame clones and leaves some out. This sample yields some 240,000 clones, of which 80% to 90% are seen a single time; 6.5% to 9.5% belongs to the top ten. The sample was peripheral blood. The receptors here all came from a woman older than 75 with COVID-19, enrolled during active disease.

This chain links TRBV5-1 with TRBJ2-7; perhaps TRBD1 as D (5 bases). CDR3 length: 15 residues. Germline V CDR1 and CDR2: SGHRS, YFSETQ. V was pared by 0 bases and J by 2 bases, with 12 bases between. The CDR3 region is CASSLVREGAYEQYF. The CDR3 nucleotides are TGCGCCAGCAGCTTGGTCAGGGAAGGGGCCTACGAGCAGTACTTC.

The rearrangement joins TRBV6-5 to TRBJ1-5, with D perhaps matching TRBD1 (6 bases). CDR1 is MNHEY, CDR2 SVGAGI, per germline. Trimming took 6 bases from V and 1 from J, leaving 13 bases between them. The CDR3 consists of 15 residues. As DNA, the CDR3 is TGTGCCAGCAGACCCCAGGGGAAGAGCAATCAGCCCCAGCATTTT. Translated: CASRPQGKSNQPQHF.

This chain uses TRBV30 with TRBJ1-1; 7 bases match TRBD1. Germline loops: CDR1 GTSNPN, CDR2 SVGIG (reference sequence). The length of the CDR3 is 13 residues. Losses at the gene ends were 0 bases for V and 4 bases for J; bases not matched to a gene: 2. The DNA for the CDR3 is TGTGCCTGGAGTGTAGGGGGCAGCACTGAAGCTTTCTTT. Its translation is CAWSVGGSTEAFF.

This chain connects TRBV10-3 to TRBJ1-2; 8 bases line up with TRBD1. Trimming removed 7 bases from V and 2 bases from J; junction bases left unmatched: 12. Germline values: CDR1 ENHRY, CDR2 SYGVKD. This CDR3 is 16 amino acids long. The CDR3 sequence is CAINGQGAQFNYGYTF. The CDR3 DNA sequence: TGTGCCATCAATGGACAGGGCGCACAATTCAACTATGGCTACACCTTC.

Points on this clone: At one end the junction does not follow the germline gene, possibly because of a read error. Other DNA sequences in this specimen translate into the identical CDR3. The V gene is TRBV5-4, the J gene TRBJ1-5, with 7 bases that match TRBD1. Germline V gene lookup returns CDR1 SGHNT and CDR2 YYREEE (reference sequence). The length of the CDR3 is 15 residues. The CDR3 here is CASSAGGDRNQPQHF. The CDR3 nucleotides are TGCGCCAGCAGCGCCGGAGGGGACAGAAATCAGCCCCAGCATTTT.

This clone was seen once. V and J are TRBV4-3 and TRBJ2-5, with D perhaps matching TRBD1 (5 bases). CDR1 is LGHNA, CDR2 YSLEER, per germline. Between the trimmed V and J ends, which lost 0 bases and 4 bases, there was a span of 6 bases. The CDR3 covers 13 residues. The CDR3, as DNA: TGCGCCAGCAGCCAAGATCAGGGAGAGACCCAGTACTTC. Protein product: CASSQDQGETQYF.

In DNA, the CDR3 is TGTGCCAGCAGTTACTCCGGAGGGGTGAGCAATCAGCCCCAGCATTTT. The encoded protein is CASSYSGGVSNQPQHF. The chain recombines TRBV6-2 or TRBV6-3 with TRBJ1-5, with D possibly being TRBD1 (5 bases). The V gene's germline CDR1 is MNHEY and CDR2 SVGEGT. The V end was cut by 0 bases, the J end by 1 base, with 10 bases between. This CDR3 is 16 amino acids long.

The chain is built from TRBV28 and TRBJ1-2; maybe TRBD1 (6 bases). Germline lookup yields CDR1 MDHEN and CDR2 SYDVKM. The CDR3 is 16 amino acids. Trimming took off 8 bases at V and 3 bases at J, with 22 bases between the two ends. CDR3 sequence: CASGGHQRGPDYGYTF. The CDR3 nucleotides are TGTGCCAGCGGGGGCCACCAGCGGGGACCTGACTATGGCTACACCTTC.

CDR3 sequence: CASSQTRDSYGYTF. CDR3 nucleotides: TGCGCCAGCAGCCAAACACGGGATTCTTATGGCTACACCTTC. The chain recombines TRBV4-1 with TRBJ1-2, with D unclear. Germline V CDR1 and CDR2: MGHRA, YSYEKL. This CDR3 has 14 amino acids. V was cut by 2 bases and J by 5 bases, with 12 bases left in between.

The J gene is TRBJ1-4, the V gene TRBV24-1; tentatively, D is TRBD1 (5 bases). Germline V lookup: CDR1 KGHDR, CDR2 SFDVKD. V dropped 10 bases and J dropped 8 bases, with 19 bases sitting between them. CDR3 length: 14 residues. CDR3 loop: CATSAGSSKEKLFF. CDR3 nucleotide sequence: TGTGCCACTTCAGCAGGGTCGTCCAAGGAAAAACTGTTTTTT.

The chain has TRBV19 and TRBJ1-3, with TRBD1 matching 8 bases. CDR3 size: 13 residues. Germline V CDR1 and CDR2: LNHDA, SQIVND (reference sequence). Trimming took 5 bases from V and 4 from J; bases not matched to a gene: 1. As DNA, the CDR3 is TGTGCCAGTAGTCGGACAGGGGGAAACACCATATATTTT. This translates into CASSRTGGNTIYF.

In its sample, this clone was seen a few times. This sequence joins TRBV12-3 or TRBV12-4 and TRBJ2-1; perhaps TRBD1 as D (6 bases). Trimming took off 3 bases at V and 12 bases at J, with 9 bases between the two ends. The CDR3 consists of 11 residues. CDR3 nucleotides: TGTGCCAGCAGTTTTGGGGGCGGGCAGTTCTTC. It specifies CASSFGGGQFF.

This rearrangement joins TRBV4-1 to TRBJ1-1; D is undetermined. The CDR3 has 15 residues. Trimming took 8 bases from V and 0 from J, leaving 16 bases between them. Germline CDR1 and CDR2: MGHRA and YSYEKL. CDR3 sequence (DNA): TGCGCCAGCCTCCGGGATGCGGGAATGAACACTGAAGCTTTCTTT. Amino acids: CASLRDAGMNTEAFF.

V is TRBV4-2 and J is TRBJ1-1, with TRBD1 matching 10 bases. Trimming took 4 bases from V and 1 from J; bases not matched to a gene: 6. CDR1 and CDR2 from the germline V gene are LGHNA and YNFKEQ. The CDR3 consists of 16 residues. CDR3 residues: CASSPGQGKSNTEAFF. CDR3 DNA: TGTGCCAGCAGCCCGGGACAGGGGAAGTCGAACACTGAAGCTTTCTTT.

The chain combines TRBV5-8 with TRBJ1-5; D remains ambiguous. Germline loops: CDR1 SGHTS, CDR2 YDEGEE. Trimming removed 2 bases from V and 6 bases from J, with 9 bases in between. CDR3 length: 13 residues. CDR3 sequence: CASSFKPGQPQHF. DNA for the CDR3: TGTGCCAGCAGCTTCAAGCCAGGTCAGCCCCAGCATTTT. The full variable domain, with the rest looked up from reference TRBV5-8 and TRBJ1-5, is EAGVTQSPTHLIKTRGQQATLRCSPISGHTSVYWYQQALGLGLQFLLWYDEGEERNRGNFPPRFSGRQFPNYSSELNVNALELEDSALYLCASSFKPGQPQHFGDGTRLSIL.